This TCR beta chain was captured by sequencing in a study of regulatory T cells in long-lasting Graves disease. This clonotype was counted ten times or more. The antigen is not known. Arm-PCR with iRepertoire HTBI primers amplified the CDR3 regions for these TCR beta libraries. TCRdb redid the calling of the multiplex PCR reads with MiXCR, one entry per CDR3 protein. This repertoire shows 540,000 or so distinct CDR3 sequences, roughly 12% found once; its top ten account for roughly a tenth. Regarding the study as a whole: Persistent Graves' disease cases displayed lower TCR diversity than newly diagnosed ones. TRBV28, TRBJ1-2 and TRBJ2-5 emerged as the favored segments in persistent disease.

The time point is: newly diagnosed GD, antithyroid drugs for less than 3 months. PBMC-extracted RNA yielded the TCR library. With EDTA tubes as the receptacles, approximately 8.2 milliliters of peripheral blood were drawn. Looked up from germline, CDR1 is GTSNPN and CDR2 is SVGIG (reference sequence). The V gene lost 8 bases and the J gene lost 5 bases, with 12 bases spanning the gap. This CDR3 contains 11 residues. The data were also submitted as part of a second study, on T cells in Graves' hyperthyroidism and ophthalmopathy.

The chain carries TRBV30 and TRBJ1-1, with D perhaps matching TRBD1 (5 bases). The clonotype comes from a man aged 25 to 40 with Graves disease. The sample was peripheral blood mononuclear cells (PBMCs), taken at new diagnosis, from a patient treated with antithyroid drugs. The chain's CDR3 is CAGGVGTEAFF. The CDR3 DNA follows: TGTGCCGGAGGGGTTGGGACTGAAGCTTTCTTT.